This T cell receptor beta chain was identified in a study of blood T cell repertoires in COVID-19. Whole-study context: The samples span acute and convalescent COVID-19 from the United States, Italy and Spain. PBMCs, B-cell-depleted T cells, or T cells provided the cDNA or gDNA that made up the material.

CDR3 length equals 14 residues. Per germline, CDR1 LNHDA and CDR2 SQIVND (reference sequence). V was shortened by 0 bases and J by 6 bases, with 9 bases between the two germline ends. Methods used by the authors: Amplifying reference gene primers gave estimates of nucleated cell counts. The method was immunoSEQ multiplex PCR; TCRdb's version includes in-frame clones alone and lacks a portion of them. V, J and clone size reflect that table, while D and trimming were determined from the DNA. This sample carries some 80,000 clones, approximately 86% of them seen once, and the ten largest clones take roughly 8%.

Specimen: peripheral blood. This TCR came from a man aged 80 or over with active or convalescent COVID-19. The chain carries TRBV19 and TRBJ1-3; the D is unclear. CDR3 region: CASSIDGRLNTIYF. Here the CDR3 DNA reads TGTGCCAGTAGTATAGATGGCCGACTAAACACCATATATTTT.